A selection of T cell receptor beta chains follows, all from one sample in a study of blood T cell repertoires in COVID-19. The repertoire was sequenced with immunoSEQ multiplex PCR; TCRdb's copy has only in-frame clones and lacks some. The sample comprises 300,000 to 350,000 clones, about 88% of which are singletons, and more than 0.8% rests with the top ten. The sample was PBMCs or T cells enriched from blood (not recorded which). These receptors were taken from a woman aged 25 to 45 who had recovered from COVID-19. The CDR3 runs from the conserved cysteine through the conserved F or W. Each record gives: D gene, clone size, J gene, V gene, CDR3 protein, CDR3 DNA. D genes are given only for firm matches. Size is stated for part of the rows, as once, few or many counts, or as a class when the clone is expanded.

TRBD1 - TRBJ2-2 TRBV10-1 CASSPGQGAGTGELFF TGCGCCAGCAGCCCGGGACAGGGGGCCGGCACCGGGGAGCTGTTTTTT
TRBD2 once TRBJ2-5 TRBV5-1 CASSLTSGLGETQYF TGCGCCAGCAGCTTAACTAGCGGGCTAGGAGAGACCCAGTACTTC
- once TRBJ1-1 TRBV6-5 CASSYLLGRVTEAFF TGTGCCAGCAGTTACCTTCTCGGCAGGGTCACTGAAGCTTTCTTT
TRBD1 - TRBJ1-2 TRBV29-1 CSVVGQGAWGYTF TGCAGCGTTGTGGGACAGGGGGCTTGGGGCTACACCTTC
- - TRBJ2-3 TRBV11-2 CASSSRTRNTDTQYF TGTGCCAGCAGCTCCCGGACACGTAACACAGATACGCAGTATTTT
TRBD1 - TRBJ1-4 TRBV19 CASRSRGRTTNEKLFF TGTGCCAGTAGGAGCAGGGGGCGAACAACTAATGAAAAACTGTTTTTT
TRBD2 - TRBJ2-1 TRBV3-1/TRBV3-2 CASSQAGSSGVPLLNEQFF TGTGCCAGCAGTCAAGCTGGGTCTAGCGGGGTCCCCCTTTTGAATGAGCAGTTCTTC
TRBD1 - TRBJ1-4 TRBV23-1 CASSPSDRENEKLFF TGCGCCAGCAGTCCCTCCGACAGGGAGAATGAAAAACTGTTTTTT
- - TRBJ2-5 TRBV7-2 CASSLGGYQETQYF TGTGCCAGCAGCTTAGGAGGGTACCAAGAGACCCAGTACTTC
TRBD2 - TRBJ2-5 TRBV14 CASSRRLAGETQYF TGTGCCAGCAGCCGCCGACTAGCGGGGGAGACCCAGTACTTC
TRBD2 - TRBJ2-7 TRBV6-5 CASSPLAGAHYEQYF TGTGCCAGCAGTCCCCTAGCGGGGGCCCACTACGAGCAGTACTTC
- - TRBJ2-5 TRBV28 CASSLPGAKETQYF TGTGCCAGCAGTTTGCCAGGGGCAAAAGAGACCCAGTACTTC
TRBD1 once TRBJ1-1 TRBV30 CAEQGGTEAFF TGTGCCGAACAGGGGGGCACTGAAGCTTTCTTT
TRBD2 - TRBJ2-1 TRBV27 CASSPLMTSGAGDEQFF TGTGCCAGCAGTCCACTCATGACTAGCGGGGCGGGCGATGAGCAGTTCTTC
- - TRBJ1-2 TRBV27 CASSRDNNYGYTF TGTGCCAGCTCCCGGGACAACAACTATGGCTACACCTTC
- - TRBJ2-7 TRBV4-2 CASSQDGRSYEQYF TGTGCCAGCAGCCAAGATGGCCGCTCCTACGAGCAGTACTTC
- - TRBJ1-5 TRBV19 CASSLDAGNNQPQHF TGTGCCAGTAGTCTCGACGCGGGGAACAATCAGCCCCAGCATTTT
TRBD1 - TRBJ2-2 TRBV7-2 CASSYRTGGATGELFF TGTGCCAGCAGCTACCGGACAGGGGGCGCAACCGGGGAGCTGTTTTTT
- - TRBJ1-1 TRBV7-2 CASTSHGTEAFF TGTGCCAGCACCTCCCACGGCACTGAAGCTTTCTTT
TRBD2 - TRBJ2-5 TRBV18 CASSARSGESETQYF TGTGCCAGCTCAGCACGTAGCGGGGAAAGCGAGACCCAGTACTTC
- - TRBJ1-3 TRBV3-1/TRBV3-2 CASSQVPRGDGNTIYF TGTGCCAGCAGCCAAGTGCCAAGGGGCGATGGAAACACCATATATTTT
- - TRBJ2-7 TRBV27 CASRPLGRHEQYF TGTGCCAGCAGACCCTTAGGGAGGCACGAGCAGTACTTC
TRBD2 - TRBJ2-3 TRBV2 CATGLAFTDTQYF TGTGCCACAGGACTAGCCTTCACAGATACGCAGTATTTT
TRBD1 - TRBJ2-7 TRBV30 CAWSLAGTGAYEQYF TGTGCCTGGAGTCTCGCCGGGACAGGAGCCTACGAGCAGTACTTC
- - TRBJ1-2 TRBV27 CASSPSRTSGYTF TGTGCCAGCAGCCCTAGCCGGACCTCAGGCTACACCTTC
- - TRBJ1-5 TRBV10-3 CAISESYRVDSNQPQHF TGTGCCATCAGTGAGTCTTACAGGGTAGATAGCAATCAGCCCCAGCATTTT
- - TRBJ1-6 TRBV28 CASSLTTDDSSYNSPLHF TGTGCCAGCAGTCTAACCACGGACGACAGCTCCTATAATTCACCCCTCCACTTT
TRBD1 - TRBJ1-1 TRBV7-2 CASRLGGGTEAFF TGTGCCAGCAGACTAGGGGGCGGCACTGAAGCTTTCTTT
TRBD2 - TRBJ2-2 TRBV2 CARRRTSGGVFLSGELFF TGTGCCCGCAGGCGAACTAGCGGGGGGGTTTTTTTGTCCGGGGAGCTGTTTTTT
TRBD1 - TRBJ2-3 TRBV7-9 CASSLVGGSGTQYF TGTGCCAGCAGCTTAGTAGGGGGCAGTGGTACGCAGTATTTT
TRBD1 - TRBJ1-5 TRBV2 CASSIFSRGSDQPQHF TGTGCCAGCAGTATATTTAGCAGGGGGTCTGATCAGCCCCAGCATTTT
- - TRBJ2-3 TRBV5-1 CASSLVPGSDTQYF TGCGCCAGCAGCTTGGTTCCGGGTTCAGATACGCAGTATTTT